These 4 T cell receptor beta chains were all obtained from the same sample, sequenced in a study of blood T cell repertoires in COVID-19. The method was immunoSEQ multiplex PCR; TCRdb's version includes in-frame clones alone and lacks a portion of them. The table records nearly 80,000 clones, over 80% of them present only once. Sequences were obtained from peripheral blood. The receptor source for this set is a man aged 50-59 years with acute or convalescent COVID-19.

CDR3 nucleotides: TGTGCCACACGGACAGTCTACACTGAAGCTTTCTTT. This encodes CATRTVYTEAFF. The V and J genes are TRBV2 and TRBJ1-1; possibly TRBD1 for D (6 bases). CDR1 and CDR2 (germline): SNHLY, FYNNEI. The CDR3 runs 12 residues. V lost 10 bases, J lost 3 bases, and 12 bases lay in between.

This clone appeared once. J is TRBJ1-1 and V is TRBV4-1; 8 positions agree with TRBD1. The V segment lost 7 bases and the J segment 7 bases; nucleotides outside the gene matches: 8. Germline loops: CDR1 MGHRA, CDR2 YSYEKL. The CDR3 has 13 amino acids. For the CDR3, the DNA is TGCGCCAGCACTAAGACAGGGGAACATGAAGCTTTCTTT. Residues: CASTKTGEHEAFF.

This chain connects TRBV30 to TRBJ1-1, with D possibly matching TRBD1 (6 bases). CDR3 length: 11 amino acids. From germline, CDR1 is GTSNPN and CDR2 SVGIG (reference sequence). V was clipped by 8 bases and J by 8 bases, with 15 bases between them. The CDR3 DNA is TGTGCCAGAGGTCGGGGGGCAGAAGCTTTCTTT. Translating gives CARGRGAEAFF.

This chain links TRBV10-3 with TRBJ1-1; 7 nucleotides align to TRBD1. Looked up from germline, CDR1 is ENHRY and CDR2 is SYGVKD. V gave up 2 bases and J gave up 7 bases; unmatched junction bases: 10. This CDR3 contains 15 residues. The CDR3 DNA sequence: TGTGCCATCAGTGAGGGGTTTCATCGACAGGGTGAAGCTTTCTTT. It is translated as CAISEGFHRQGEAFF.